This T cell receptor (beta chain) is from a study of cytomegalovirus exposure and HLA in healthy donors. The table came from immunoSEQ multiplex PCR; TCRdb's copy has only in-frame clones and leaves some out. The sample holds tens of thousands of clones, approximately 85% seen once. The validation cohort, a group of 120 subjects, included the donors and was separate from the approximately 650-subject first cohort. Points from the study as a whole: Cytomegalovirus status, reportedly, was diagnosed with high specificity and sensitivity by the classifier. The study designated fewer than 200 TCR beta chains cytomegalovirus-associated. Some public TCRs appeared in many individuals, while most sequences were rare.

Germline V CDR1 and CDR2: SNHLY, FYNNEI. This CDR3 is 12 amino acids long. Trimming left V 5 bases short and J 0 bases short, with 5 bases between. This clone was observed a single time. Its antigen is unknown. The V gene is TRBV2, the J gene TRBJ2-7; D is ambiguous. The receptor was derived from a woman in her twenties or thirties in good health and CMV-seronegative. Material: PBMCs. The CDR3 loop is CASSPTSYEQYF. CDR3 nucleotide sequence: TGTGCCAGCAGTCCTACCTCCTACGAGCAGTACTTC.